This TCR beta chain originates from a study of T-cell memory formation after mild COVID-19. This CDR3 has 13 amino acids. The germline V gene has CDR1 MNHNS and CDR2 SASEGT. V was cut by 4 bases and J by 6 bases, with 13 bases left in between. Each CDR3 protein is one row after TCRdb ran MiXCR on the 5' RACE reads. The table lists hundreds of thousands of distinct CDR3 sequences, about 20% of them singletons. Sequencing was performed on PBMCs or a T cell subset sorted from them (not recorded which). This sequence originates from an adult woman who had mild COVID-19 (a few samples of this study predate the infection). Cell type and time point are not known. The genes are TRBV6-1 and TRBJ2-7; D remains ambiguous. The CDR3 protein is CASSGGRILEQYF. The CDR3 region has the DNA TGTGCCAGCAGTGGTGGTAGGATCCTCGAGCAGTACTTC.